This TCR beta chain was documented in a study of blood T cell repertoires in COVID-19. Study-level information: T cells, B-cell-depleted T cells, or PBMCs provided the cDNA or gDNA that served as material.

TCRdb's table, derived via immunoSEQ multiplex PCR, lists solely in-frame clones and lacks some. The sample lists roughly 300,000 clones, approximately 87% occurring once. The V end lost 0 bases, the J end lost 1 base, and 4 bases lay between the germline ends. Germline V gene data show CDR1 as SGHAT and CDR2 as FQNNGV. The CDR3 consists of 15 residues. This clone has just a few counts. A Seattle source enrolled patients during active infection and followed them longitudinally. The TCR comes from a woman aged 30 to 39 with COVID-19, enrolled during active disease. The chain has TRBV11-2 and TRBJ1-6; D is ambiguous. The sequenced material came from peripheral blood. The CDR3 loop reads CASSLDHSYNSPLHF. In DNA form, the CDR3 reads TGTGCCAGCAGCTTAGATCATTCCTATAATTCACCCCTCCACTTT.